These 8 T cell receptor beta chains were sequenced from one sample in a study of beta chain features in type 1 diabetes (dated by TCRdb to 2016 to 2018). Beyond this particular receptor, the publication reports: A moderate but significant shortening of TCRB CDR3 length was observed in type 1 diabetes patients in all four CD4+ subsets.

Libraries came from the immunoSEQ multiplex PCR assay. The High Capacity cDNA Reverse Transcription Kit was used to reverse transcribe all of the isolated RNA, meaning that expressed TCRB transcripts were what got sequenced. TCRdb limited this immuneACCESS table to in-frame rearrangements with V and J called. A share of clones is missing; checked studies link under half to unresolved V genes, and the rest is unexplained. This sample holds about 650,000 clones; about an eighth were observed only once. The ten most abundant clones make up approximately 0.11% of the sample. Their specific antigens are unknown. The sequencing sample was made of naive CD4+ T cells from blood. The cell subset or site label here, explained by the study, means: true naive CD4+ T cells. Source of these receptors: a man aged 25 to 40 with type 1 diabetes.

V gene TRBV6-1 combines with J gene TRBJ1-1; TRBD1 is a possible D gene (5 bases). V was pared by 4 bases and J by 10 bases, with 16 bases between. The CDR3 is made up of 13 amino acids. Germline CDR1 is MNHNS and CDR2 is SASEGT. The CDR3 sequence is CASSADGWRGAFF. The DNA of the CDR3 is TGTGCCAGCAGTGCGGACGGATGGAGGGGAGCTTTCTTT.

This chain connects TRBV6-5 to TRBJ2-1; D is ambiguous. This CDR3 comprises 13 residues. V lost 6 bases and J 7 bases, leaving 13 bases between the germline ends. CDR1 is MNHEY, CDR2 SVGAGI, per germline. CDR3 sequence (DNA): TGTGCCAGCAGGATTTCCCCCGGGAATGAGCAGTTCTTC. Translated: CASRISPGNEQFF.

The sample holds a few counts of this clone. The V call is TRBV19, the J call TRBJ2-3, with D perhaps TRBD1 (6 bases). V lost 3 bases, J lost 2 bases, and 15 bases lay in between. The CDR3 totals 16 residues. Germline loops: CDR1 LNHDA, CDR2 SQIVND (reference sequence). CDR3 residues: CASSMNPDRNTDTQYF. CDR3 bases: TGTGCCAGTAGTATGAATCCCGACAGGAACACAGATACGCAGTATTTT.

This clone was observed a few times. V and J are TRBV28 and TRBJ1-5, with TRBD1 matching 9 bases. Germline values: CDR1 MDHEN, CDR2 SYDVKM. CDR3 size: 16 residues. The V segment lost 8 bases and the J segment 2 bases; nucleotides outside the gene matches: 10. The CDR3 loop is CASPPQGASGNQPQHF. Here the CDR3 DNA reads TGTGCCAGCCCCCCACAGGGGGCGTCGGGCAATCAGCCCCAGCATTTT.

The V gene is TRBV30, the J gene TRBJ1-6; D possibly corresponds to TRBD1 (5 bases). V was shortened by 2 bases and J by 10 bases, with 18 bases between the two germline ends. The CDR3 is 15 residues long. CDR1 and CDR2 (germline): GTSNPN, SVGIG (reference sequence). CDR3 region: CAWSRGQGQGSPLHF. The CDR3 DNA follows: TGTGCCTGGAGTCGGGGCCAGGGCCAAGGGTCACCCCTCCACTTT.

The V and J genes are TRBV4-3 and TRBJ1-6; D is uncertain. The CDR3 extends over 14 amino acids. Germline-derived CDR1 and CDR2 are LGHNA and YSLEER. V was trimmed by 4 bases and J by 7 bases, leaving 11 bases between them. This CDR3 reads CASSPRAVNSPLHF. In DNA, the CDR3 is TGCGCCAGCAGCCCTCGAGCCGTAAATTCACCCCTCCACTTT.

The rearrangement uses TRBV19 and TRBJ1-2; D not resolved. The CDR3 spans 12 residues. The V gene lost 9 bases and the J gene lost 3 bases, with 11 bases spanning the gap. Per the germline V gene, CDR1 is LNHDA and CDR2 is SQIVND (reference sequence). The DNA of the CDR3 is TGTGCCAGCGCCCGAGGCTACTATGGCTACACCTTC. This sequence encodes CASARGYYGYTF.

This clone was counted a few times. The rearrangement joins TRBV10-3 to TRBJ2-2; no clear D. The CDR3 totals 15 residues. V was clipped by 4 bases and J by 1 base, with 10 bases between them. Germline V gives CDR1 ENHRY, CDR2 SYGVKD. CDR3 protein: CAISGVTRNTGELFF. CDR3 nucleotide sequence: TGTGCCATCAGTGGGGTGACGAGGAACACCGGGGAGCTGTTTTTT.